What follows are 23 T cell receptor beta chains derived from one specimen sequenced in a study of cytomegalovirus exposure and HLA in healthy donors. The PCR contained 60 Vbeta and 13 Jbeta primers. This table comes from immunoSEQ multiplex PCR, and its TCRdb copy is limited to in-frame clones, with some not included. The table records 100,000 to 150,000 clones, roughly three quarters of them present only once. The specimen sequenced was PBMCs. These receptor sequences come from a woman aged 40 to 50 in good health and CMV-seronegative.

This clone has a single count. The genes are TRBV11-2 and TRBJ2-7; D is ambiguous. This CDR3 comprises 11 residues. From germline, CDR1 is SGHAT and CDR2 FQNNGV. V was trimmed by 5 bases and J by 4 bases, leaving 6 bases between them. Here the CDR3 reads CASSHGYEQYF. Here the CDR3 DNA reads TGTGCCAGCAGCCACGGGTACGAGCAGTACTTC.

The rearrangement joins TRBV5-6 to TRBJ1-2; the match to TRBD1 covers 7 bases. Germline loops: CDR1 SGHDT, CDR2 YYEEEE. This CDR3 has 14 amino acids. Trimming at V came to 3 bases and at J to 8 bases, leaving 10 bases not matched to a gene. The CDR3 is CASSWVTGSRGYTF. The CDR3 DNA sequence: TGTGCCAGCAGCTGGGTGACAGGGAGTAGGGGCTACACCTTC.

This clone has just a few counts. A read error may account for a junction end that differs from germline. The gene calls are TRBV5-1 and TRBJ2-7; the match to TRBD2 covers 7 bases. The CDR3 has 17 residues. CDR1 and CDR2 from the germline V gene are SGHRS and YFSETQ. The CDR3 spells CASSLAPASGSSSEQYF. In DNA form, the CDR3 reads TGCGCCAGCAGCTTGGCCCCGGCTAGCGGAAGCTCCTCCGAGCAGTACTTC. The entire variable domain, with the rest obtained from reference TRBV5-1 and TRBJ2-7, is as follows: KAGVTQTPRYLIKTRGQQVTLSCSPISGHRSVSWYQQTPGQGLQFLFEYFSETQRNKGNFPGRFSGRQFSNSRSEMNVSTLELGDSALYLCASSLAPASGSSSEQYFGPGTRLTVT.

The gene calls are TRBV28 and TRBJ2-3; TRBD2 agrees at 9 bases. The junction had 6 bases not matched to a gene; V was cut back by 6 bases and J by 2 bases. CDR3 size: 15 residues. The germline CDR1 and CDR2 sequences are MDHEN and SYDVKM. CDR3 loop: CASRIAGALTDTQYF. Here the CDR3 DNA reads TGTGCCAGCAGAATAGCGGGAGCCCTCACAGATACGCAGTATTTT.

This clone was seen a handful of times. The chain carries TRBV19 and TRBJ1-2, with 8 bases that match TRBD1. With V trimmed by 6 bases and J by 2 bases, 5 bases remained unmatched. The CDR3 consists of 14 residues. The germline V gene has CDR1 LNHDA and CDR2 SQIVND (reference sequence). CDR3 coding DNA: TGTGCCAGTAGCGACCGACAGGGGAACTATGGCTACACCTTC. It codes for CASSDRQGNYGYTF.

This clone was seen only a few times. The chain uses TRBV19 and TRBJ2-4, with D unclear. The CDR3 is made up of 13 amino acids. Looked up from germline, CDR1 is LNHDA and CDR2 is SQIVND (reference sequence). Trimming left V 6 bases short and J 12 bases short, with 18 bases between. The DNA of the CDR3 is TGTGCCAGTAGCGTTAGCCTCGGAAGCAGTCAGTACTTC. Translating gives CASSVSLGSSQYF.

The chain is built from TRBV15 and TRBJ2-2, with D unclear. The germline V and J ends were trimmed by 7 bases and 6 bases, with 18 bases remaining between them. The germline gives CDR1 LNHNV, CDR2 YYDKDF (reference sequence). The length of the CDR3 is 15 residues. CDR3 protein: CATTSSITSAGELFF. In DNA, the CDR3 is TGTGCCACCACGAGTAGTATTACCTCCGCCGGGGAGCTGTTTTTT.

This clone was counted a single time. The chain combines TRBV7-9 with TRBJ1-5, with D hard to call. This CDR3 contains 13 residues. Deletions cut 5 bases from V and 7 bases from J, with 12 bases between. Germline-derived CDR1 and CDR2 are SEHNR and FQNEAQ (reference sequence). The CDR3 here is CASSPTSLQPQHF. CDR3 DNA sequence: TGTGCCAGCAGCCCTACCTCATTGCAGCCCCAGCATTTT.

The chain carries TRBV28 and TRBJ1-2, with a possible D match to TRBD1 (5 bases). V lost 6 bases, J lost 0 bases, and 17 bases lay in between. The CDR3 consists of 16 residues. From germline, CDR1 is MDHEN and CDR2 SYDVKM. DNA of the CDR3: TGTGCCAGCAGACAAGGGCAGGGAACAGCTAACTATGGCTACACCTTC. This translates into CASRQGQGTANYGYTF.

The genes are TRBV27 and TRBJ1-2, with TRBD1 as a possible D gene (5 bases). Germline CDR1 and CDR2: MNHEY and SMNVEV (reference sequence). Trimming cost V 3 bases and J 2 bases, with 7 bases left between them. The CDR3 contains 13 residues. This chain's CDR3 is CASSFSGNYGYTF. CDR3 sequence (DNA): TGTGCCAGCAGTTTTTCAGGGAACTATGGCTACACCTTC.

The chain joins TRBV5-6 to TRBJ2-5; D is possibly TRBD1 (6 bases). The CDR3 is 15 amino acids. CDR1 and CDR2 (germline): SGHDT, YYEEEE. V lost 0 bases, J lost 5 bases, and 14 bases lay in between. The CDR3 DNA is TGTGCCAGCAGCTTGGAAGGGGGACGTGGGGAGACCCAGTACTTC. Translation gives CASSLEGGRGETQYF. The full variable domain, in which reference TRBV5-6 and TRBJ2-5 provide the parts outside the CDR3, is DAGVTQSPTHLIKTRGQQVTLRCSPKSGHDTVSWYQQALGQGPQFIFQYYEEEERQRGNFPDRFSGHQFPNYSSELNVNALLLGDSALYLCASSLEGGRGETQYFGPGTRLLVL.

The rearrangement uses TRBV6-1 and TRBJ2-2; D is uncertain. The CDR3 contains 14 residues. Deletions cut 8 bases from V and 0 bases from J, with 10 bases between. Germline-derived CDR1 and CDR2 are MNHNS and SASEGT. CDR3 amino acids: CASRVAANTGELFF. Written as DNA, the CDR3 is TGTGCCAGCCGGGTAGCAGCGAACACCGGGGAGCTGTTTTTT.

The V call is TRBV11-1, the J call TRBJ2-1; 8 bases match TRBD1. Trimming took 3 bases from V and 5 from J; bases not matched to a gene: 0. CDR1 and CDR2 from the germline V gene are SGHAT and FQDESV (reference sequence). The CDR3 has 13 residues. CDR3 protein: CASSLGQDNEQFF. The CDR3 DNA reads as TGTGCCAGCAGCTTGGGACAGGACAATGAGCAGTTCTTC.

This chain uses TRBV4-1 with TRBJ2-1; 10 bases fit TRBD2. V shed 1 base and J 5 bases; nucleotides not matched to a gene: 2. Germline V CDR1 and CDR2: MGHRA, YSYEKL. This CDR3 has 15 residues. CDR3 DNA: TGCGCCAGCAGCCAAGCTAGCGGGAGTCACAATGAGCAGTTCTTC. This codes for CASSQASGSHNEQFF.

This clone was counted between two and nine times. The chain employs TRBV2 and TRBJ2-7; D not resolved. The CDR3 spans 16 residues. Germline V CDR1 and CDR2: SNHLY, FYNNEI. Trimming took 3 bases from V and 3 from J, leaving 18 bases between them. The DNA of the CDR3 is TGTGCCAGCAGTGATTTGGCCATCAAATCCCACTACGAGCAGTACTTC. It is translated as CASSDLAIKSHYEQYF. Full variable domain (outside the CDR3, taken from reference TRBV2 and TRBJ2-7): EPEVTQTPSHQVTQMGQEVILRCVPISNHLYFYWYRQILGQKVEFLVSFYNNEISEKSEIFDDQFSVERPDGSNFTLKIRSTKLEDSAMYFCASSDLAIKSHYEQYFGPGTRLTVT.

The J gene is TRBJ1-2, the V gene TRBV18; D unclear. Trimming left V 2 bases short and J 4 bases short, with 8 bases between. CDR1 and CDR2 from the germline V gene are KGHSH and LQKENI. The length of the CDR3 is 13 residues. CDR3 protein: CASSPGSGYGYTF. As DNA, the CDR3 is TGTGCCAGCTCACCAGGTTCGGGCTATGGCTACACCTTC. The whole variable domain, filled in from reference TRBV18 and TRBJ1-2, reads NAGVMQNPRHLVRRRGQEARLRCSPMKGHSHVYWYRQLPEEGLKFMVYLQKENIIDESGMPKERFSAEFPKEGPSILRIQQVVRGDSAAYFCASSPGSGYGYTFGSGTRLTVV.

This clone showed up just once. The genes are TRBV27 and TRBJ2-7, with 7 bases fitting TRBD2. Per germline, CDR1 MNHEY and CDR2 SMNVEV (reference sequence). V lost 3 bases to trimming and J lost 3 bases; unmatched junction nucleotides: 2. The CDR3 runs to 13 residues. The CDR3: CASSLGGDYEQYF. CDR3 DNA sequence: TGTGCCAGCAGTTTGGGGGGGGACTACGAGCAGTACTTC.

The genes are TRBV7-3 and TRBJ2-3; 10 positions match TRBD2. The CDR3 runs to 16 residues. The trim removed 6 bases at V and 5 bases at J, leaving 11 bases unmatched. CDR1 is SGHTA, CDR2 FQGTGA, per germline. CDR3 sequence: CASSFIPSGGGDTQYF. CDR3 nucleotides: TGTGCCAGCAGTTTCATCCCTAGCGGGGGTGGAGATACGCAGTATTTT.

J is TRBJ1-2 and V is TRBV28, with D perhaps TRBD1 (6 bases). V shed 3 bases and J shed 3 bases, with 20 bases lying between them. CDR1 is MDHEN, CDR2 SYDVKM, per germline. This CDR3 is built from 17 residues. The CDR3 DNA reads TGTGCCAGCAGTTTTGGGGGGGCAGGGGCGACACACTATGGCTACACCTTC. Amino acids: CASSFGGAGATHYGYTF.

The CDR3 sequence is CASSLKTGGFIGDEKLFF. In nucleotides, the CDR3 is TGCGCCAGCAGCCTAAAAACAGGGGGCTTTATTGGAGATGAAAAACTGTTTTTT. The chain recombines TRBV4-1 with TRBJ1-4; 9 bases are a match to TRBD1. The V and J ends lost 4 bases and 6 bases, in that order; junction bases with no gene match: 15. The length of the CDR3 is 18 residues. CDR1 and CDR2 from the germline V gene are MGHRA and YSYEKL.

This clone was counted a single time. The CDR3 DNA reads as TGTGCCACCTGGGACAGGAACACCGGGGAGCTGTTTTTT. It yields the protein CATWDRNTGELFF. The J gene is TRBJ2-2, the V gene TRBV28; TRBD1 matches at 7 bases. The V gene end was trimmed by 10 bases and the J gene end by 1 base; junction bases not matched to a gene: 3. The CDR3 contains 13 residues. Germline-derived CDR1 and CDR2 are MDHEN and SYDVKM.

This CDR3 is CASSYVAGGSSYEQYF. For the CDR3, the DNA is TGTGCCAGCAGTTACGTAGCGGGGGGATCGTCCTACGAGCAGTACTTC. The rearrangement links TRBV6-5 to TRBJ2-7; 10 nucleotides match TRBD2. Germline loops: CDR1 MNHEY, CDR2 SVGAGI. The CDR3 runs 16 residues. The junction had 5 bases not matched to a gene; V was cut back by 2 bases and J by 1 base.

This sequence joins TRBV13 and TRBJ1-2, with D maybe TRBD1 (6 bases). Deletions cut 2 bases from V and 6 bases from J, with 19 bases between. The CDR3 length is 16 residues. The germline CDR1 and CDR2 sequences are PRHDT and FYEKMQ (reference sequence). The CDR3 DNA reads as TGTGCCAGCAGCTTACTCAGTCGGGGGGCGAATGATGGCTACACCTTC. Protein: CASSLLSRGANDGYTF.